The entry below describes one T cell receptor beta chain. There is no known antigen for this receptor. Base quality data are lacking; no much larger clone is found one base away. The CDR3, cysteine through phenylalanine, is 13 amino acids long. Only CDR3 DNA is held: 39 bases, read in frame from base 1. The germline V gene provides CDR1 SQVTM and CDR2 ANQGSEA. The junction shows trimming of 4 bases on V and 0 bases on J, plus 9 bases between the germline ends. Receptors were amplified or captured by 5' RACE. Sequencing instrument: Illumina HiSeq 2000. A universal primer binding site was added through template switching, and the final cDNA carried a unique molecular identifier so that TCR cDNA molecules could be counted accurately. First-strand cDNA for TCR alpha and beta chains was synthesized from specific primers in the conserved constant-segment region. To control for contamination, every cDNA library was double barcoded, receiving both a SMART-Mk sample barcode and Illumina barcodes. TruSeq adapter sequences and Illumina sample barcodes were added in two successive PCR steps. The TCR alpha and beta cDNA libraries were sequenced on the Illumina HiSeq platform using custom primers. Concerning the study's data processing: Unique molecular identifiers were extracted from raw reads with MiGEC, and CDR3 positions were determined with MiXCR. For each individual, recombination models were inferred using an EM algorithm with the repgenHMM and IGoR tools. Shared clonotype analysis was performed with the tcR package in R, normalizing sharing by the product of cloneset sizes. To study raw recombination free of thymic and clonal selection effects, out-of-frame nonproductive sequences were analyzed. Using fastp trimming at Q25 and MiXCR clonotype assembly, TCRdb reanalyzed the public sequencing data and kept in-frame beta chains. One record per CDR3 amino acid sequence lists the most common genes and DNA. TCRdb, rather than the study authors, made the V and J calls. This sample comprises 240,000 or so distinct CDR3 sequences, roughly an eighth of them detected only once. Roughly 4.2% of the sample lies in the top ten.

Every donor in the study was a healthy Caucasian. The twin cohort consisted of three pairs of female monozygotic twins, all aged roughly 18 to 30 years. Miltenyi CD45RO+ enrichment and human naive T-cell isolation kits were used to isolate memory (CD45RO+) and naive T cells from PBMC. The sample is drawn from a study of identical twins (dated by TCRdb to the mid-2010s). Looking at the study overall: To test whether fetal clonotypes persist, the study used deep sequencing on TCR alpha and beta repertoires from monozygotic twins, unrelated adults of various ages, and cord blood. To rule out contamination, the twin experiments were replicated at different times with different library preparation protocols.

Beyond this particular receptor, the publication reports: A weaker excess of twin sharing was found in beta out-of-frame sequences because the signal-to-noise ratio was lowered by fewer shared sequences. In monozygotic twins, recombination models systematically underestimated out-of-frame TCR alpha sharing, but the models matched the sharing seen between unrelated individuals. Fewer insertions were carried by abundant cord blood beta clonotypes; a weaker similar trend was observed in young adult naive repertoires, while no such trend was observed in memory repertoires. Because the same donors could not be followed over many years, the conclusions relied on cross-sectional statistical analysis. Compared with coincidental sharing between unrelated individuals, out-of-frame TCR alpha sequences shared between twins had an excess of sequences with low generation probability. Zero-insertion analyses could be partly confounded by invariant T cells such as MAIT and iNKT, although diverse VJ usage argued against such confounding for most clonotypes.

This same sample was also taken into another study, of yellow fever vaccine responses in identical twins. The second paper states: The T cell response to vaccination in identical twins was reported by the authors to appear partly convergent and partly personalized. In the study, vaccine-responding T cell clones were precisely tracked in identical twins.

The sample was memory (CD45RO+) T cells sorted from blood. This specimen's cell subset or site label, interpreted: CD45RO+ enriched T cells. The sequence is built from TRBV29-1 and TRBJ1-2; a confident D gene designation cannot be given. The clonotype was recovered from a woman younger than 35 in good health. In nucleotide form, the sequence is TGCAGCGTTGGGCACATATCTAACTATGGCTACACCTTC. Protein translation: CSVGHISNYGYTF.